A selection of T cell receptor beta chains follows, all from one sample in a study of chemoradiotherapy in HPV16-positive cancers. Libraries were prepared by immunoSEQ multiplex PCR; TCRdb keeps only in-frame clonotypes and omits some of them. Of thousands of clones listed, approximately 90% are singletons. The sample was tumor tissue, taken from a patient who underwent chemoradiotherapy. The receptors come from a human donor with HPV-associated anogenital cancer. CDR3s include the opening cysteine and the closing phenylalanine or tryptophan. D genes are given only for firm matches. Clone size is shown for a subset of rows, as once, few, many or a class of expanded clone.

clone size,D gene,V gene,J gene,CDR3 protein,CDR3 DNA
NA,TRBD2,TRBV4-2,TRBJ2-7,CASSHDREVPYEQYF,TGTGCCAGCAGCCACGACCGGGAGGTTCCCTACGAGCAGTACTTC
NA,NA,TRBV19,TRBJ2-3,CASSIVLATRTDTQYF,TGTGCCAGTAGTATAGTCCTAGCGACCCGCACAGATACGCAGTATTTT
NA,NA,TRBV30,TRBJ1-1,CASQGQSNTEAFF,TGTGCCTCGCAAGGACAGTCGAACACTGAAGCTTTCTTT
NA,NA,TRBV12-5,TRBJ2-1,CASGLYGAGPYNEQFF,TGTGCTAGTGGTTTGTACGGGGCGGGGCCCTACAATGAGCAGTTCTTC
NA,TRBD1,TRBV19,TRBJ1-2,CASSIQAGGYGYTF,TGTGCCAGTAGTATACAGGCAGGGGGCTATGGCTACACCTTC
NA,NA,TRBV7-3,TRBJ2-7,CASSLSGDHEQYF,TGTGCCAGCAGCTTATCAGGGGACCACGAGCAGTACTTC
once,TRBD1,TRBV6-5,TRBJ1-6,CASSYSPGGAGSPLHF,TGTGCCAGCAGTTACTCCCCAGGGGGCGCGGGTTCACCCCTCCACTTT
NA,NA,TRBV14,TRBJ1-1,CASSQGGSWGTEAFF,TGTGCCAGCAGCCAAGGGGGGTCCTGGGGGACTGAAGCTTTCTTT
once,NA,TRBV9,TRBJ2-1,CASSVREGVGNEQFF,TGTGCCAGCAGCGTCCGAGAGGGTGTGGGTAATGAGCAGTTCTTC
NA,NA,TRBV5-1,TRBJ2-2,CASSSSGTRNTGELFF,TGCGCCAGCAGCTCGTCCGGGACAAGAAACACCGGGGAGCTGTTTTTT
NA,NA,TRBV11-3,TRBJ2-1,CASSLDDYNEQFF,TGTGCCAGCAGCTTAGATGACTACAATGAGCAGTTCTTC
NA,NA,TRBV6-4,TRBJ1-1,CASSDFKGSEAFF,TGTGCCAGCAGTGACTTTAAGGGCTCTGAAGCTTTCTTT
NA,NA,TRBV28,TRBJ2-2,CASSPANTGELFF,TGTGCCAGCAGCCCCGCTAACACCGGGGAGCTGTTTTTT
NA,TRBD1,TRBV19,TRBJ1-6,CASSEDRGSPLHF,TGTGCCAGTAGTGAGGACAGGGGATCACCCCTCCACTTT
few,TRBD2,TRBV9,TRBJ2-1,CASSVSGGANEQFF,TGTGCCAGCAGCGTTAGCGGGGGGGCCAATGAGCAGTTCTTC
NA,NA,TRBV5-6,TRBJ1-6,CASSWRSTNRDSPLHF,TGTGCCAGCAGCTGGCGCTCCACCAACAGGGATTCACCCCTCCACTTT
few,NA,TRBV15,TRBJ2-1,CATSRVQGLRDEQFF,TGTGCCACCAGCAGAGTACAGGGTTTGAGGGATGAGCAGTTCTTC
NA,NA,TRBV5-6,TRBJ2-2,CASSFRGPGELFF,TGTGCCAGCAGCTTCCGGGGACCGGGGGAGCTGTTTTTT
NA,NA,TRBV19,TRBJ1-5,CASSQTSNQPQHF,TGTGCCAGTAGTCAGACTAGCAATCAGCCCCAGCATTTT
few,NA,TRBV30,TRBJ1-2,CAWATGPIYGYTF,TGTGCCTGGGCCACAGGTCCGATCTATGGCTACACCTTC
NA,NA,TRBV5-1,TRBJ2-7,CASSLGGSSYEQYF,TGCGCCAGCAGCCTCGGGGGTTCCTCCTACGAGCAGTACTTC
few,NA,TRBV28,TRBJ2-7,CASSFRNRNEQYF,TGTGCCAGCAGTTTCAGGAACAGGAACGAGCAGTACTTC
NA,NA,TRBV19,TRBJ2-6,CASSPRDSAGANVLTF,TGTGCCAGTAGCCCGCGGGACAGCGCGGGGGCCAACGTCCTGACTTTC
NA,TRBD1,TRBV5-1,TRBJ1-2,CASSPRGEGANGYTF,TGCGCCAGCAGCCCCCGCGGGGAGGGGGCGAATGGCTACACCTTC
NA,TRBD1,TRBV15,TRBJ1-2,CATSSYRGSNYGYTF,TGTGCCACCAGCAGCTACAGGGGGTCTAACTATGGCTACACCTTC
NA,NA,TRBV7-3,TRBJ2-2,CASPQQPSGELFF,TGTGCCAGCCCGCAGCAACCGTCGGGGGAGCTGTTTTTT
NA,NA,TRBV19,TRBJ1-4,CASSIEGFTNEKLFF,TGTGCCAGTAGTATTGAAGGGTTTACTAATGAAAAACTGTTTTTT
NA,NA,TRBV6-5,TRBJ1-1,CASSYKGRQAFF,TGTGCCAGCAGTTACAAGGGACGGCAAGCTTTCTTT
NA,NA,TRBV7-2,TRBJ1-2,CASPPRRGSYGYTF,TGTGCCAGCCCGCCCAGGCGGGGATCCTATGGCTACACCTTC
NA,TRBD2,TRBV5-4,TRBJ2-1,CASSLAGTSGRNEQFF,TGTGCCAGCAGCTTGGCCGGGACTAGCGGGAGAAATGAGCAGTTCTTC
NA,NA,TRBV7-6,TRBJ1-3,CASRGYSGNTIYF,TGTGCCAGCCGAGGTTACTCTGGAAACACCATATATTTT
NA,NA,TRBV7-2,TRBJ2-2,CASSARQARTGELFF,TGTGCCAGCAGCGCTAGACAGGCGCGCACCGGGGAGCTGTTTTTT
NA,TRBD1,TRBV5-4,TRBJ2-1,CASSFGTGSSYNEQFF,TGTGCCAGCAGCTTTGGGACAGGGAGCTCCTACAATGAGCAGTTCTTC
few,NA,TRBV4-2,TRBJ1-1,CASSQDMLGRLMGAFF,TGTGCCAGCAGCCAAGATATGTTGGGCAGGCTCATGGGGGCTTTCTTT
NA,TRBD1,TRBV29-1,TRBJ1-5,CSTQTGTQPQHF,TGCAGCACTCAGACAGGGACCCAGCCCCAGCATTTT
once,NA,TRBV19,TRBJ1-1,CASSIEGSEAFF,TGTGCCAGTAGTATAGAGGGCTCTGAAGCTTTCTTT